This T cell receptor (beta chain) was sequenced in a study of regulatory dendritic cells for organ transplantation. Whole-study findings and limits: Memory T cells were less diverse than naive, with memory CD8+ most oligoclonal.

TCRdb keeps only in-frame clones here, not all; method: immunoSEQ multiplex PCR. The sample has about 28,000 clones, more than 65% seen once. V gave up 0 bases and J gave up 7 bases; unmatched junction bases: 5. The CDR3 sequence is 15 residues long. Germline CDR1 reads KGHSH; CDR2 reads LQKENI. As for this clone: The antigen is unknown.

The receptor was derived from a human donor in good health. The sample taken for sequencing was naive CD8+ T cells from blood. The subset here: CD45RA+ naive T cells. V usage is TRBV18 and J usage is TRBJ2-2; the match to TRBD2 covers 7 bases. CDR3 protein: CASSPPGGSGGELFF. CDR3 nucleotides: TGTGCCAGCTCACCACCGGGAGGGTCTGGCGGGGAGCTGTTTTTT.